These T cell receptor beta chains were read from a single sample in a study of blood T cell repertoires in COVID-19. Sequencing was performed with immunoSEQ multiplex PCR; in TCRdb, only in-frame clones are kept and a portion is missing. The sample includes 330,000 or so clones, 70% to 90% of them seen just once. The sequencing input was PBMCs or T cells enriched from blood (not recorded which). The receptors come from a man aged 35-49 years in a cohort exposed to, infected with or recovered from COVID-19 (not recorded which). Both conserved end residues are part of each CDR3. The D gene is left open where the match is weak. Not every row has a clone size; where given, it reads once, few, many or a size class.

v_call	d_call	j_call	clone_size	cdr3_aa	cdr3_nt
TRBV5-6	-	TRBJ2-2	-	CASSLRGFGGELFF	TGTGCCAGCAGCTTGAGGGGTTTTGGCGGGGAGCTGTTTTTT
TRBV6-5	TRBD2	TRBJ2-1	-	CASSYFSGELSNEQFF	TGTGCCAGCAGTTACTTTAGCGGGGAGCTTAGCAATGAGCAGTTCTTC
TRBV9	TRBD1	TRBJ2-3	-	CASSESGQGSTDTQYF	TGTGCCAGCAGCGAGAGCGGACAGGGCAGCACAGATACGCAGTATTTT
TRBV7-9	-	TRBJ2-3	-	CASSSFRSTDTQYF	TGTGCCAGCAGCTCCTTCAGGAGCACAGATACGCAGTATTTT
TRBV24-1	-	TRBJ2-1	-	CATSDHPDNEQFF	TGTGCCACCAGTGATCACCCGGACAATGAGCAGTTCTTC
TRBV19	TRBD2	TRBJ2-7	-	CASSALAGVLWEQYF	TGTGCCAGTAGTGCCCTGGCGGGAGTCCTTTGGGAGCAGTACTTC
TRBV29-1	TRBD2	TRBJ2-1	-	CSVGPLADNEQFF	TGCAGCGTTGGCCCGCTAGCGGATAATGAGCAGTTCTTC
TRBV6-1	-	TRBJ1-4	few	CASSGGGIGVTNEKLFF	TGTGCCAGCAGTGGGGGGGGAATCGGAGTAACTAATGAAAAACTGTTTTTT
TRBV2	-	TRBJ2-7	-	CASGGTAYKLSYEQYF	TGTGCCAGTGGGGGGACAGCTTACAAACTTTCCTACGAGCAGTACTTC
TRBV6-6	-	TRBJ2-1	-	CASWERGEQFF	TGTGCCAGTTGGGAAAGGGGTGAGCAGTTCTTC
TRBV5-1	TRBD2	TRBJ2-3	once	CASASGTDDTDTQYF	TGCGCCAGCGCTAGCGGGACGGATGACACAGATACGCAGTATTTT
TRBV30	-	TRBJ2-5	-	CAWSVGAKKTQYF	TGTGCCTGGAGTGTAGGGGCTAAAAAGACCCAGTACTTC
TRBV16	TRBD2	TRBJ2-7	once	CASSQFRTSSYEQYF	TGTGCCAGCAGCCAATTTCGGACTAGCTCCTACGAGCAGTACTTC
TRBV19	TRBD2	TRBJ2-3	-	CASSPWGNPSGNTDTQYF	TGTGCCAGTAGTCCCTGGGGCAACCCTAGCGGGAACACAGATACGCAGTATTTT
TRBV27	-	TRBJ1-5	-	CASKGGGNQPQHF	TGTGCCAGCAAAGGAGGGGGCAATCAGCCCCAGCATTTT
TRBV5-1	TRBD1	TRBJ1-1	-	CASSLAEGATEAFF	TGCGCCAGCAGCTTGGCCGAGGGGGCCACTGAAGCTTTCTTT
TRBV29-1	TRBD2	TRBJ2-1	-	CSAKLAGDDEQFF	TGCAGCGCTAAACTAGCGGGAGACGATGAGCAGTTCTTC
TRBV11-2	TRBD1	TRBJ1-2	-	CASSLGDRVVGYTF	TGTGCCAGCAGCTTAGGGGACAGGGTGGTCGGCTACACCTTC
TRBV30	TRBD2	TRBJ2-5	-	CAWETSGTPGETQYF	TGTGCCTGGGAGACTAGCGGGACGCCCGGGGAGACCCAGTACTTC
TRBV4-1	TRBD1	TRBJ1-2	-	CASSQEVTGGIYGYTF	TGCGCCAGCAGCCAAGAGGTCACAGGGGGCATCTATGGCTACACCTTC
TRBV27	-	TRBJ2-1	-	CASTRGGLNEQFF	TGTGCCAGCACACGGGGCGGACTAAATGAGCAGTTCTTC
TRBV6-4	TRBD1	TRBJ2-7	-	CASSEGQTTYEQYF	TGTGCCAGCAGTGAGGGACAGACGACCTACGAGCAGTACTTC
TRBV19	TRBD2	TRBJ2-3	once	CASSGTSGLSTDTQYF	TGTGCCAGTTCCGGGACTAGCGGGCTCTCCACAGATACGCAGTATTTT
TRBV5-4	TRBD1	TRBJ1-1	-	CASSTGQGANTEAFF	TGTGCCAGCAGCACAGGACAGGGGGCGAACACTGAAGCTTTCTTT
TRBV15	-	TRBJ1-1	-	CATSWKSGTEAFF	TGTGCCACCAGTTGGAAGTCGGGCACTGAAGCTTTCTTT
TRBV27	TRBD1	TRBJ1-1	few	CASSTNRGRMNTEAFF	TGTGCCAGCAGTACCAACAGGGGCCGAATGAACACTGAAGCTTTCTTT
TRBV29-1	-	TRBJ1-4	once	CSVDGGDDEKLFF	TGCAGCGTTGATGGGGGGGACGATGAAAAACTGTTTTTT
TRBV11-2	TRBD2	TRBJ2-3	-	CASSLEQPGLAATDTQYF	TGTGCCAGCAGCTTAGAACAACCGGGACTAGCGGCCACAGATACGCAGTATTTT
TRBV3-1/TRBV3-2	-	TRBJ2-7	-	CASSQVGIGKGSHEQYF	TGTGCCAGCAGCCAAGTGGGAATCGGGAAGGGAAGCCACGAGCAGTACTTC
TRBV7-9	TRBD2	TRBJ2-7	-	CASSLFAGGRREQYF	TGTGCCAGCAGCTTATTCGCGGGAGGACGGCGCGAGCAGTACTTC
TRBV10-1	TRBD1	TRBJ1-1	-	CASSPRTGTNTEAFF	TGCGCCAGCAGTCCCAGGACAGGGACGAACACTGAAGCTTTCTTT
TRBV25-1	-	TRBJ1-2	-	CASSEFGGNFYGYTF	TGTGCCAGCAGTGAATTCGGGGGGAACTTCTATGGCTACACCTTC
TRBV6-5	-	TRBJ2-7	-	CASRYLTDYEQYF	TGTGCCAGCAGATACCTGACAGACTACGAGCAGTACTTC
TRBV5-1	TRBD1	TRBJ1-2	-	CASSMQGAYSYGYTF	TGCGCCAGCAGCATGCAGGGGGCTTACAGCTATGGCTACACCTTC
TRBV6-4	TRBD2	TRBJ2-2	-	CASGEAGGTGELFF	TGTGCCAGCGGGGAAGCGGGAGGCACCGGGGAGCTGTTTTTT
TRBV6-5	-	TRBJ1-6	-	CATHRQGNNSPLHF	TGTGCCACCCACCGGCAGGGTAATAATTCACCCCTCCACTTT
TRBV3-1/TRBV3-2	-	TRBJ1-3	once	CASSYSDAGNTIYF	TGTGCCAGCAGCTACAGTGACGCTGGAAACACCATATATTTT
TRBV5-5	TRBD2	TRBJ2-1	-	CASSLAPSGSWDEQFF	TGTGCCAGCAGCTTGGCCCCTAGCGGGAGTTGGGATGAGCAGTTCTTC
TRBV11-2	-	TRBJ2-3	-	CASSPAASTQYF	TGTGCCAGCAGCCCCGCCGCGTCTACGCAGTATTTT
TRBV30	-	TRBJ1-6	-	CAWSELYNSPLHF	TGTGCCTGGAGTGAGCTGTATAATTCACCCCTCCACTTT
TRBV5-4	TRBD1	TRBJ2-5	-	CASSGTGDLRGETQYF	TGTGCCAGCAGCGGGACAGGGGACCTCCGGGGGGAGACCCAGTACTTC
TRBV19	TRBD2	TRBJ2-3	once	CASSRSGTDTQYF	TGTGCCAGTAGTCGTAGCGGGACAGATACGCAGTATTTT
TRBV6-5	-	TRBJ1-5	once	CASREVAQPQHF	TGTGCCAGCAGGGAGGTGGCTCAGCCCCAGCATTTT
TRBV29-1	-	TRBJ2-2	-	CSVGQGINTGELFF	TGCAGCGTTGGCCAGGGGATAAACACCGGGGAGCTGTTTTTT
TRBV18	TRBD1	TRBJ1-6	-	CASSPTIGQGYNSPLHF	TGTGCCAGCTCACCCACTATCGGACAGGGCTATAATTCACCCCTCCACTTT
TRBV4-1	-	TRBJ1-3	-	CASSQAWDTGNTIYF	TGCGCCAGCAGCCAAGCATGGGACACTGGAAACACCATATATTTT
TRBV18	TRBD2	TRBJ2-1	-	CASSPAGTSGSFEQFF	TGTGCCAGCTCACCGGCCGGGACTAGCGGGAGTTTTGAGCAGTTCTTC
TRBV28	-	TRBJ1-5	-	CASSLREGQPQHF	TGTGCCAGCAGTTTACGGGAGGGTCAGCCCCAGCATTTT
TRBV6-6	TRBD2	TRBJ2-7	-	CASSYGTSGYEQYF	TGTGCCAGCAGTTACGGGACTAGCGGCTACGAGCAGTACTTC
TRBV5-8	-	TRBJ2-7	-	CASSLVQGAGEQYF	TGTGCCAGCAGCTTGGTACAGGGAGCTGGGGAGCAGTACTTC
TRBV7-9	-	TRBJ1-4	-	CASSFVGGDNEKLFF	TGTGCCAGCAGCTTCGTTGGCGGAGATAATGAAAAACTGTTTTTT
TRBV6-5	-	TRBJ1-1	-	CASMARTVNTEAFF	TGTGCCAGCATGGCCCGGACAGTGAACACTGAAGCTTTCTTT
TRBV11-2	TRBD2	TRBJ2-7	-	CASSFQGGSAYEQYF	TGTGCCAGCAGCTTCCAGGGCGGGAGCGCTTACGAGCAGTACTTC
TRBV5-1	-	TRBJ1-2	-	CASSLSGGRDGYTF	TGCGCCAGCAGCTTGTCCGGGGGGAGGGATGGCTACACCTTC
TRBV5-1	TRBD2	TRBJ2-2	-	CASSTSGRGNTGELFF	TGCGCCAGCTCAACTAGCGGGAGGGGGAACACCGGGGAGCTGTTTTTT